This TCR beta chain was identified in a study of regulatory T cells in long-lasting Graves disease. The study, taken as a whole, reports: Lower TCR diversity characterized persistent Graves' patients relative to newly diagnosed patients. Persistent disease samples used TRBV28, TRBJ1-2 and TRBJ2-5 preferentially.

The V gene end was trimmed by 5 bases and the J gene end by 8 bases; junction bases not matched to a gene: 5. The CDR3 extends over 12 amino acids. Arm-PCR with iRepertoire HTBI primers amplified the CDR3 regions for these TCR beta libraries. Each CDR3 protein gets one entry after TCRdb re-called the multiplex PCR reads with MiXCR. The sample lists about 220,000 distinct CDR3 sequences, roughly 20% occurring once. This clonotype was seen many times. The antigen is undetermined. The time point is: newly diagnosed GD, antithyroid drugs for less than 3 months. PBMC RNA was the source of the TCR library. These sequences were also reported in another study, on T cells in Graves' hyperthyroidism and ophthalmopathy. That publication notes: HTBI primers were used for first-round RT-PCR of the TCR CDR3.

Sequenced material: peripheral blood mononuclear cells (PBMCs), taken at new diagnosis, from a patient treated with antithyroid drugs. This TCR came from a woman aged 25 to 39 with Graves disease. The chain uses TRBV12-3 or TRBV12-4 and TRBJ1-2, with 7 bases lining up with TRBD1. The CDR3 region is CASSKTGSGYTF. CDR3 DNA sequence: TGTGCCAGCAGTAAGACAGGGTCCGGCTACACCTTC.